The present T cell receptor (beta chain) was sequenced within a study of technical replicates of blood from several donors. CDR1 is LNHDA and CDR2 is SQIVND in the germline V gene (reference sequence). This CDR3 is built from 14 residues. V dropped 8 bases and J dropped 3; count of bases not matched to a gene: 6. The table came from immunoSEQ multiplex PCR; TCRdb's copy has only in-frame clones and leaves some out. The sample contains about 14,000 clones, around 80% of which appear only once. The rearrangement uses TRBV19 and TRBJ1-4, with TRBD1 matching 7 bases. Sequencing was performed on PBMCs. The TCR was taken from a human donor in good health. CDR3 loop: CASQGQTSNEKLFF. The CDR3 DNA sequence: TGTGCCAGTCAGGGACAGACCTCTAATGAAAAACTGTTTTTT.